Sequencing of this T cell receptor beta chain was carried out in a study of cytomegalovirus exposure and HLA in healthy donors. Study findings and constraints: Reportedly, cytomegalovirus status was diagnosed with high sensitivity and specificity.

Data came from immunoSEQ multiplex PCR; TCRdb stores just in-frame clones and leaves some out. The data hold roughly 82,000 clones, with more than 85% observed a single time. A note on this clone: Antigen: not known.

CDR3 length: 15 amino acids. The germline V gene encodes CDR1 SGHDT and CDR2 YYEEEE. Trimming pared 4 bases from V and 0 bases from J, leaving 14 bases between. The sequenced sample consisted of PBMCs. V is TRBV5-6 and J is TRBJ2-7; a possible D gene is TRBD1 (6 bases). This TCR was sampled from a young man in good health and CMV-seronegative. This chain's CDR3 is CASSAPTGSSYEQYF. The CDR3 region has the DNA TGTGCCAGCAGCGCTCCCACAGGGAGCTCCTACGAGCAGTACTTC.